This T cell receptor beta chain came from a study of CD8 T cells in Susac syndrome. Points from the study as a whole: The study acknowledged a relatively small number of individuals in its TCR sequencing and HLA analysis.

Between the trimmed V and J ends, which lost 4 bases and 2 bases, there was a span of 12 bases. Germline-derived CDR1 and CDR2 are MGHRA and YSYEKL. This CDR3 is built from 14 residues. As regards this clonotype: The antigen remains unidentified.

RNA totalling roughly 0.5 to 1 ug underwent reverse transcription with random hexamers. Across 54 Vbeta and 13 Jbeta, immunoSEQ multiplex PCR amplified TCR beta CDR3. TCRdb independently ran MiXCR on the immunoSEQ multiplex PCR reads; one entry per CDR3 protein. The sample has a few hundred thousand distinct CDR3 sequences; around 95% are singletons. This clonotype was sampled from a human donor with multiple sclerosis. The V call is TRBV4-1, the J call TRBJ2-7; D is undetermined. The sequenced sample consisted of CD4+ T cells from PBMCs. In DNA, the CDR3 is TGCGCCAGCAGCCCCGGAGACCGCCCCTACGAGCAGTACTTC. Translation gives CASSPGDRPYEQYF.